A single sample gave rise to the 21 T cell receptor beta chains below, sequenced in a study of beta chain features in type 1 diabetes. Sequenced material consisted of expressed TCRB transcripts (all of the isolated RNA was reverse transcribed). Assay used: immunoSEQ multiplex PCR; TCRdb lists only in-frame clones, some missing. The table shows approximately 250,000 clones, with 24% occurring only once. No antigens are known for them. Study-wide findings and caveats: Shortening of TCRB CDR3s, moderate but significant, appeared in all four CD4+ subsets of Type 1 diabetes patients.

Source material: naive CD4+ T cells from blood. The receptor set was obtained from a young woman with type 1 diabetes.

The chain combines TRBV4-1 with TRBJ2-2, with 10 bases fitting TRBD2. V shed 4 bases, J shed 7 bases, and the junction held 12 bases outside the gene matches. Germline CDR1 and CDR2: MGHRA and YSYEKL. The CDR3 totals 17 residues. The CDR3, as DNA: TGCGCCAGCAGCCGAACTACGCTAGCGGGAGCGGACGGGGAGCTGTTTTTT. Protein product: CASSRTTLAGADGELFF.

There are a few counts of this clone. V is TRBV29-1 and J is TRBJ1-2, with a weak D call TRBD1 (6 bases). Trimming shortened V by 6 bases and J by 3 bases, and 17 bases separated the two germline ends. The CDR3 spans 14 residues. Germline V gene sequence: CDR1 SQVTM, CDR2 ANQGSEA. Written as DNA, the CDR3 is TGCAGCGTCCCCCTCGGGCAGGGGTACTATGGCTACACCTTC. Translation gives CSVPLGQGYYGYTF.

This clone was counted only a few times. V is TRBV29-1 and J is TRBJ1-2; D gene uncertain. V was pared by 7 bases and J by 5 bases, with 8 bases between. Per germline, CDR1 SQVTM and CDR2 ANQGSEA. This CDR3 is built from 10 residues. CDR3 region: CSAWEYGYTF. CDR3 coding DNA: TGCAGCGCGTGGGAGTATGGCTACACCTTC.

The chain recombines TRBV5-1 with TRBJ2-1; possibly TRBD2 for D (5 bases). V was trimmed by 2 bases and J by 4 bases, leaving 16 bases between them. CDR3 size: 16 residues. CDR1 is SGHRS and CDR2 is YFSETQ in the germline V gene. The CDR3 here is CASSFDVARLYNEQFF. CDR3 bases: TGCGCCAGCAGCTTTGACGTAGCGAGGCTTTACAATGAGCAGTTCTTC.

This clone was counted between two and nine times. The chain uses TRBV30 and TRBJ1-5, with 8 bases lining up with TRBD1. The junction had 3 bases not matched to a gene; V was cut back by 1 base and J by 4 bases. The CDR3 consists of 14 residues. CDR1 is GTSNPN and CDR2 is SVGIG in the germline V gene (reference sequence). The CDR3 spells CAWSATGGNQPQHF. The DNA for the CDR3 is TGTGCCTGGAGTGCCACAGGGGGTAATCAGCCCCAGCATTTT. The variable domain in full, with the rest retrieved from reference TRBV30 and TRBJ1-5, is SQTIHQWPATLVQPVGSPLSLECTVEGTSNPNLYWYRQAAGRGLQLLFYSVGIGQISSEVPQNLSASRPQDRQFILSSKKLLLSDSGFYLCAWSATGGNQPQHFGDGTRLSIL.

The chain couples TRBV7-3 to TRBJ1-5; possible D gene TRBD1, 6 bases. CDR1 SGHTA and CDR2 FQGTGA come from the germline V gene. The CDR3 contains 16 residues. Trimming cost V 5 bases and J 5 bases, with 19 bases left between them. The CDR3 sequence is CASSPGHRAHYQPQHF. CDR3 nucleotide sequence: TGTGCCAGCAGCCCCGGGCACAGGGCTCATTATCAGCCCCAGCATTTT.

The V call is TRBV7-9, the J call TRBJ2-7; a weak D match, TRBD1 (6 bases). This CDR3 spans 14 amino acids. Germline values: CDR1 SEHNR, CDR2 FQNEAQ (reference sequence). V lost 5 bases, J lost 3 bases, and 14 bases lay in between. The CDR3 region has the DNA TGTGCCAGCAGCAGCCGGGACACCCTCTACGAGCAGTACTTC. Residues: CASSSRDTLYEQYF.

The chain is built from TRBV7-2 and TRBJ2-5; perhaps TRBD2 as D (6 bases). The V end was cut by 5 bases, the J end by 5 bases, with 12 bases between. The CDR3 has 13 amino acids. The germline gives CDR1 SGHTA, CDR2 FQGNSA. The CDR3 DNA sequence: TGTGCCAGCAGCACGGGACTTGGGGAGACCCAGTACTTC. Its translation: CASSTGLGETQYF.

The table lists this clone with a few counts. This chain joins TRBV7-2 and TRBJ2-5; D call uncertain. The length of the CDR3 is 14 residues. Trimming pared 0 bases from V and 1 base from J, leaving 6 bases between. Germline CDR1 reads SGHTA; CDR2 reads FQGNSA. The CDR3 is CASSLASFQETQYF. In nucleotides, the CDR3 is TGTGCCAGCAGCTTAGCTTCGTTCCAAGAGACCCAGTACTTC. Based on the CDR3 plus reference TRBV7-2 and TRBJ2-5, the full variable domain is GAGVSQSPSNKVTEKGKDVELRCDPISGHTALYWYRQSLGQGLEFLIYFQGNSAPDKSGLPSDRFSAERTGGSVSTLTIQRTQQEDSAVYLCASSLASFQETQYFGPGTRLLVL.

The rearrangement joins TRBV5-6 to TRBJ2-3; a weak D match, TRBD2 (6 bases). Germline V gene sequence: CDR1 SGHDT, CDR2 YYEEEE. V shed 2 bases and J shed 0 bases, with 13 bases lying between them. The CDR3 covers 16 residues. CDR3 region: CASSFRTIGSTDTQYF. CDR3 bases: TGTGCCAGCAGCTTCCGGACTATAGGGAGCACAGATACGCAGTATTTT.

V is TRBV18 and J is TRBJ2-1, with TRBD2 matching over 11 bases. Trimming cost V 3 bases and J 7 bases; bases outside gene matches: 20. The CDR3 extends over 20 amino acids. Germline V gene sequence: CDR1 KGHSH, CDR2 LQKENI. The CDR3 nucleotides are TGTGCCAGCTCACCGTTATCACTAGCGGGAGCCCCCTACCCCTCAAATGAGCAGTTCTTC. Its protein is CASSPLSLAGAPYPSNEQFF.

The chain has TRBV2 and TRBJ2-1; perhaps TRBD1 as D (6 bases). V was trimmed by 6 bases and J by 9 bases, leaving 15 bases between them. The CDR3 is 13 amino acids. Germline CDR1 and CDR2: SNHLY and FYNNEI. The CDR3 DNA reads as TGTGCCAGCAGCCTGGGGGCCAGGGTTGAGCAGTTCTTC. Protein sequence: CASSLGARVEQFF.

V and J are TRBV5-1 and TRBJ2-7, with a weak D call TRBD2 (5 bases). The V end lost 3 bases, the J end lost 0 bases, and 10 bases lay between the germline ends. Germline V gene lookup returns CDR1 SGHRS and CDR2 YFSETQ. The CDR3 is 14 amino acids. Here the CDR3 DNA reads TGCGCCAGCAGCTCGCACCGGGACTCCTACGAGCAGTACTTC. Its protein product is CASSSHRDSYEQYF.

This clone has just a few counts. CDR3 loop: CASSPRDREGTEAFF. DNA of the CDR3: TGTGCCAGCTCACCGCGGGACAGGGAGGGGACTGAAGCTTTCTTT. This chain uses TRBV18 with TRBJ1-1; 9 nucleotides align to TRBD1. Germline assignment: CDR1 KGHSH and CDR2 LQKENI. Trimming cost V 3 bases and J 5 bases; bases outside gene matches: 7. This CDR3 comprises 15 residues. Drawing the rest from reference TRBV18 and TRBJ1-1, the complete variable domain is NAGVMQNPRHLVRRRGQEARLRCSPMKGHSHVYWYRQLPEEGLKFMVYLQKENIIDESGMPKERFSAEFPKEGPSILRIQQVVRGDSAAYFCASSPRDREGTEAFFGQGTRLTVV.

The chain links TRBV5-1 to TRBJ1-2; 7 positions agree with TRBD1. Germline V gene sequence: CDR1 SGHRS, CDR2 YFSETQ. With V trimmed by 0 bases and J by 1 base, 0 bases remained unmatched. This CDR3 contains 14 residues. The CDR3 sequence: CASSLGDSNYGYTF. The CDR3, as DNA: TGCGCCAGCAGCTTGGGGGACAGTAACTATGGCTACACCTTC.

The gene calls are TRBV18 and TRBJ1-1; unclear D gene. Germline V gene lookup returns CDR1 KGHSH and CDR2 LQKENI. The CDR3 covers 13 residues. V dropped 3 bases and J dropped 2 bases, with 7 bases sitting between them. CDR3 protein: CASSPVGNTEAFF. The CDR3 DNA reads TGTGCCAGCTCACCGGTCGGTAACACTGAAGCTTTCTTT.

The chain is built from TRBV5-1 and TRBJ2-3; 10 nucleotides agree with TRBD1. The J segment lost 5 bases and the V segment lost 4 bases, leaving 1 base of the junction unmatched. Germline assignment: CDR1 SGHRS and CDR2 YFSETQ. The length of the CDR3 is 13 residues. The CDR3 DNA reads TGCGCCAGCAGCGGGACAGGGGAAGATACGCAGTATTTT. Its protein product is CASSGTGEDTQYF.

This clone was counted a few times. The chain recombines TRBV7-9 with TRBJ1-1; D is unresolved. The CDR3 length is 13 residues. The V gene lost 5 bases and the J gene lost 2 bases, with 9 bases spanning the gap. Germline V gene data show CDR1 as SEHNR and CDR2 as FQNEAQ (reference sequence). CDR3 loop: CASSPRRNTEAFF. The CDR3 DNA reads as TGTGCCAGCAGCCCGAGGCGTAACACTGAAGCTTTCTTT.

The rearrangement joins TRBV14 to TRBJ1-5; no reliable D call. Germline-derived CDR1 and CDR2 are SGHDN and FVKESK. Trimming stripped 1 base from V and 0 bases from J, with 7 bases between. The CDR3 sequence is 15 residues long. The DNA for the CDR3 is TGTGCCAGCAGCCAAGCACAGTATAGCAATCAGCCCCAGCATTTT. Translation: CASSQAQYSNQPQHF.

The V and J genes are TRBV4-1 and TRBJ1-2; the match to TRBD1 covers 8 bases. Germline V gives CDR1 MGHRA, CDR2 YSYEKL. This CDR3 spans 17 amino acids. V trimming: 0 bases; J trimming: 4 bases; junction bases outside the gene matches: 10. The chain's CDR3 is CASSQDKGQGALYGYTF. CDR3 DNA sequence: TGCGCCAGCAGCCAAGATAAGGGGCAGGGGGCGCTCTATGGCTACACCTTC.

The rearrangement joins TRBV30 to TRBJ1-5; TRBD1 aligns across 9 bases. This CDR3 region has 12 residues. Per germline, CDR1 GTSNPN and CDR2 SVGIG (reference sequence). J gave up 9 bases and V 8 bases, and 8 bases lay outside the gene matches. CDR3 amino acids: CAGGQGRGPQHF. The CDR3 region has the DNA TGTGCCGGAGGACAGGGGCGAGGGCCCCAGCATTTT.